This is a list of T cell receptor beta chains from one sample in a study of somatic mutations in cytotoxic T cells in rheumatoid arthritis. Assay: immunoSEQ multiplex PCR; the TCRdb copy retains only in-frame clones and omits some. The sample holds some 18,000 clones, more than 80% seen once. Sequencing used CD8+ T cells sorted from blood. These receptors were obtained from an adult with rheumatoid arthritis. CDR3s include the opening cysteine and the closing phenylalanine or tryptophan. D genes are given only for firm matches. The size entry is marked missing in some rows and otherwise reads once, few, many or a size class.

D: -; V: TRBV19; size: once; J: TRBJ1-2; length: 14; CDR3: CASISRDIGYGYTF; DNA: TGTGCCAGTATATCGAGGGACATCGGCTATGGCTACACCTTC
D: -; V: TRBV6-1; size: -; J: TRBJ1-5; length: 15; CDR3: CASSDSGGRNQPQHF; DNA: TGTGCCAGCAGTGACTCCGGTGGTAGGAATCAGCCCCAGCATTTT
D: -; V: TRBV4-2; size: -; J: TRBJ1-1; length: 14; CDR3: CASSHLLEGAEAFF; DNA: TGTGCCAGCAGCCATCTCTTAGAAGGGGCTGAAGCTTTCTTT
D: -; V: TRBV10-3; size: -; J: TRBJ2-7; length: 14; CDR3: CAILGQGPSYEQYF; DNA: TGTGCCATCCTGGGGCAGGGGCCGTCCTACGAGCAGTACTTC
D: -; V: TRBV4-3; size: -; J: TRBJ2-7; length: 15; CDR3: CASSQDRGQYYEQYF; DNA: TGCGCCAGCAGCCAAGATAGGGGACAATACTACGAGCAGTACTTC
D: TRBD2; V: TRBV27; size: -; J: TRBJ2-2; length: 19; CDR3: CASSSTPKSLAGRTGELFF; DNA: TGTGCCAGCAGTTCCACGCCAAAGTCACTAGCGGGAAGGACCGGGGAGCTGTTTTTT
D: TRBD1; V: TRBV28; size: -; J: TRBJ2-7; length: 15; CDR3: CASRREYRGSDEQYF; DNA: TGTGCCAGCAGGAGGGAGTACAGGGGGAGCGACGAGCAGTACTTC
D: TRBD2; V: TRBV7-3; size: -; J: TRBJ2-1; length: 15; CDR3: CASSLSYGSGDEQFF; DNA: TGTGCCAGCAGCTTAAGTTACGGGAGCGGGGATGAGCAGTTCTTC
D: TRBD1; V: TRBV4-3; size: -; J: TRBJ1-2; length: 14; CDR3: CASSPRQGGNGYTF; DNA: TGCGCCAGCAGCCCCCGACAGGGAGGGAATGGCTACACCTTC
D: TRBD2; V: TRBV7-3; size: -; J: TRBJ2-1; length: 15; CDR3: CASSLSGGAWNEQFF; DNA: TGTGCCAGCAGCTTGAGCGGGGGGGCCTGGAATGAGCAGTTCTTC
D: TRBD2; V: TRBV4-2; size: -; J: TRBJ2-5; length: 19; CDR3: CASSQGGTSGPWYQETQYF; DNA: TGTGCCAGCAGCCAAGGGGGGACTAGCGGGCCTTGGTACCAAGAGACCCAGTACTTC
D: TRBD2; V: TRBV7-2; size: few; J: TRBJ2-7; length: 15; CDR3: CASSSGTSGLYEQYF; DNA: TGTGCCAGCAGCTCTGGGACTAGCGGGTTGTACGAGCAGTACTTC
D: -; V: TRBV27; size: -; J: TRBJ1-2; length: 17; CDR3: CASSYLDRAGVLDGYTF; DNA: TGTGCCAGCAGCTATCTAGACCGGGCAGGGGTTTTAGATGGCTACACCTTC
D: -; V: TRBV9; size: -; J: TRBJ1-1; length: 13; CDR3: CASSPGGNTEAFF; DNA: TGTGCCAGCAGCCCAGGAGGAAACACTGAAGCTTTCTTT
D: TRBD1; V: TRBV4-3; size: -; J: TRBJ2-7; length: 17; CDR3: CASSQDEQGLPGYEQYF; DNA: TGCGCCAGCAGCCAAGATGAACAGGGGTTACCTGGGTACGAGCAGTACTTC
D: TRBD1; V: TRBV14; size: few; J: TRBJ1-2; length: 13; CDR3: CASSSRQGTGYTF; DNA: TGTGCCAGCAGCTCGAGACAGGGCACTGGCTACACCTTC
D: -; V: TRBV29-1; size: once; J: TRBJ2-7; length: 14; CDR3: CSVEDPGGSYEQYF; DNA: TGCAGCGTTGAAGATCCGGGCGGTTCCTACGAGCAGTACTTC